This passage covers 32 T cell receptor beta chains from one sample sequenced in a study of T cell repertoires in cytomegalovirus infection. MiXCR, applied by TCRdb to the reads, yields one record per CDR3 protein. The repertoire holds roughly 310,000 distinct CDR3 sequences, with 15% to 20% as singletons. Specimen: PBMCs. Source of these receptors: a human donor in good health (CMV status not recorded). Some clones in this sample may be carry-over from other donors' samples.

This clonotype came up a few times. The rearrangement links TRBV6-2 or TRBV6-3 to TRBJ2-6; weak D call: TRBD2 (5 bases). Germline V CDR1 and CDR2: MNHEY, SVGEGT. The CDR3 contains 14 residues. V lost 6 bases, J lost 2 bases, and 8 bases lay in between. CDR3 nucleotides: TGTGCCAGCAGCCGGGAACCTGGGGCCAACGTCCTGACTTTC. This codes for CASSREPGANVLTF.

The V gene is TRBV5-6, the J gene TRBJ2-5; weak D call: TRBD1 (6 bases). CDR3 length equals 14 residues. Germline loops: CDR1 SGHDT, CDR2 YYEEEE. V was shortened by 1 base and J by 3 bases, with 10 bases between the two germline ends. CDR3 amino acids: CASSLSRGEETQYF. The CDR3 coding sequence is TGTGCCAGCAGCTTGAGCAGGGGCGAAGAGACCCAGTACTTC. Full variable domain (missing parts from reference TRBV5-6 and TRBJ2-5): DAGVTQSPTHLIKTRGQQVTLRCSPKSGHDTVSWYQQALGQGPQFIFQYYEEEERQRGNFPDRFSGHQFPNYSSELNVNALLLGDSALYLCASSLSRGEETQYFGPGTRLLVL.

The CDR3 protein is CSARDSRTGDGYTF. The DNA for the CDR3 is TGCAGTGCTAGAGATAGCAGGACAGGGGATGGCTACACCTTC. V and J are TRBV20-1 and TRBJ1-2, with TRBD1 identical over 9 bases. Per the germline V gene, CDR1 is DFQATT and CDR2 is SNEGSKA (reference sequence). The CDR3 contains 14 residues. V lost 0 bases, J lost 6 bases, and 5 bases stayed unmatched.

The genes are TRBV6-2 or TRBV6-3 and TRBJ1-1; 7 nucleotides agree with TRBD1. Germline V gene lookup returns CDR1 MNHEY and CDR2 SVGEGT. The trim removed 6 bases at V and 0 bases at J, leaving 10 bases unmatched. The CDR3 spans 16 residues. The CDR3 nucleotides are TGTGCCAGCAGGTCCCAGACAGGGTTCATGAACACTGAAGCTTTCTTT. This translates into CASRSQTGFMNTEAFF.

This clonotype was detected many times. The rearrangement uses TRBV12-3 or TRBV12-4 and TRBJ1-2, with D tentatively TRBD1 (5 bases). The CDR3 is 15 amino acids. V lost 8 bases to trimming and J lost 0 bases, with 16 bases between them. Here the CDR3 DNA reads TGTGCCAGCTCCAGGGCAGTTGGAGCTAACTATGGCTACACCTTC. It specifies CASSRAVGANYGYTF.

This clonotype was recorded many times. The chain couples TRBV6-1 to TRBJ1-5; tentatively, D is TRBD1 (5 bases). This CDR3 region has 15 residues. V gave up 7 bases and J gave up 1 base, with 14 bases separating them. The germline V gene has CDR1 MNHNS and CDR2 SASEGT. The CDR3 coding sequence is TGTGCCAGCAAAAGGGGCAGGGAGAGCAATCAGCCCCAGCATTTT. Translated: CASKRGRESNQPQHF.

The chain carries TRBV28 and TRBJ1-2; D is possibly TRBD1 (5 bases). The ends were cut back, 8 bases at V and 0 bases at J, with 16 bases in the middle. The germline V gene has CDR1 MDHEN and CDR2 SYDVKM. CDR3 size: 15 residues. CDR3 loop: CASPLVSGTNYGYTF. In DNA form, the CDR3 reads TGTGCCAGCCCCCTGGTTTCAGGGACTAACTATGGCTACACCTTC.

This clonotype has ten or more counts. CDR3 residues: CASSTPTPLAGANVLTF. In DNA form, the CDR3 reads TGTGCCAGCAGTACCCCGACCCCTTTAGCTGGGGCCAACGTCCTGACTTTC. The chain carries TRBV6-1 and TRBJ2-6; D uncertain. V lost 5 bases to trimming and J lost 2 bases, with 16 bases between them. Looked up from germline, CDR1 is MNHNS and CDR2 is SASEGT. The CDR3 loop spans 17 amino acids.

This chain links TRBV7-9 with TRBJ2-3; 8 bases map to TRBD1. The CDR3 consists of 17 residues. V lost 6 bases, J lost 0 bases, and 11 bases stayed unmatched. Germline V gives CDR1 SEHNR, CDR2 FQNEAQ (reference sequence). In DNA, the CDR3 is TGTGCCAGCAGATTTTCACCGGGACAGGCCAGCACAGATACGCAGTATTTT. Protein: CASRFSPGQASTDTQYF. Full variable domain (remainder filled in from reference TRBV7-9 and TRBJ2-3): DTGVSQNPRHKITKRGQNVTFRCDPISEHNRLYWYRQTLGQGPEFLTYFQNEAQLEKSRLLSDRFSAERPKGSFSTLEIQRTEQGDSAMYLCASRFSPGQASTDTQYFGPGTRLTVL.

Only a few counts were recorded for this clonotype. CDR3 loop: CASREPGQGDLNTEAFF. The CDR3 region has the DNA TGTGCCAGCAGGGAACCAGGGCAGGGGGATTTGAACACTGAAGCTTTCTTT. This chain links TRBV9 with TRBJ1-1; TRBD1 aligns across 7 bases. J gave up 0 bases and V 5 bases, and 13 bases lay outside the gene matches. Germline CDR1 and CDR2: SGDLS and YYNGEE. The CDR3 length is 17 residues.

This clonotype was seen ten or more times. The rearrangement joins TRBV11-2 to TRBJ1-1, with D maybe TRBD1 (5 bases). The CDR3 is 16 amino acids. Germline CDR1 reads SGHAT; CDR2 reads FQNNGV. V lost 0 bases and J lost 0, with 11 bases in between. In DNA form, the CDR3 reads TGTGCCAGCAGCTTAGAAGAGGGGCTAGTGAACACTGAAGCTTTCTTT. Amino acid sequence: CASSLEEGLVNTEAFF.

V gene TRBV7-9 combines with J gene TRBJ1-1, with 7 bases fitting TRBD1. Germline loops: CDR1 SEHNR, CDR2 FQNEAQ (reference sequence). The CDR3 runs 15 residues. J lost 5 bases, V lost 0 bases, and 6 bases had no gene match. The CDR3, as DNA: TGTGCCAGCAGCTTAGCGGAGACAGGGAGGACTGAAGCTTTCTTT. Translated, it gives CASSLAETGRTEAFF.

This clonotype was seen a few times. In DNA form, the CDR3 reads TGTGCCAGCAGTTTGGGGGGGGACAGGGGTGGCTACACCTTC. The encoded protein is CASSLGGDRGGYTF. The gene calls are TRBV28 and TRBJ1-2; TRBD1 matches 10 bases. The CDR3 has 14 residues. From germline, CDR1 is MDHEN and CDR2 SYDVKM. Trimming removed 3 bases from V and 7 bases from J; junction bases left unmatched: 5.

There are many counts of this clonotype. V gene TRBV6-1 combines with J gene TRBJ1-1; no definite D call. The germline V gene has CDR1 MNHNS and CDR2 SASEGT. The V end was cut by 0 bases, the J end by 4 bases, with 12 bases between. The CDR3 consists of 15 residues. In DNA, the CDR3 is TGTGCCAGCAGTGAAGCGCTCGGGGTAAGCACTGAAGCTTTCTTT. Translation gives CASSEALGVSTEAFF.

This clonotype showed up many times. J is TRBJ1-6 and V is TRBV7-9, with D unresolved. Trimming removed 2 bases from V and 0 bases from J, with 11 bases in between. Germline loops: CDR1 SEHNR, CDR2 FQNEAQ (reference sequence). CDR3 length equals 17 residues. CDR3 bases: TGTGCCAGCAGCTTAACATTTCTCGGCTCCTATAATTCACCCCTCCACTTT. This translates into CASSLTFLGSYNSPLHF.

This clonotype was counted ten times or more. This chain's CDR3 is CASSFGGTRDHVSLYGYTF. Written as DNA, the CDR3 is TGTGCCAGCAGCTTTGGTGGAACCAGAGATCACGTTTCCCTCTATGGCTACACCTTC. V usage is TRBV7-9 and J usage is TRBJ1-2, with no clear D. Trimming took 3 bases from V and 4 from J, leaving 27 bases between them. The V gene's germline CDR1 is SEHNR and CDR2 FQNEAQ (reference sequence). The CDR3 has 19 amino acids. Variable domain in full (rest from reference TRBV7-9 and TRBJ1-2): DTGVSQNPRHKITKRGQNVTFRCDPISEHNRLYWYRQTLGQGPEFLTYFQNEAQLEKSRLLSDRFSAERPKGSFSTLEIQRTEQGDSAMYLCASSFGGTRDHVSLYGYTFGSGTRLTVV.

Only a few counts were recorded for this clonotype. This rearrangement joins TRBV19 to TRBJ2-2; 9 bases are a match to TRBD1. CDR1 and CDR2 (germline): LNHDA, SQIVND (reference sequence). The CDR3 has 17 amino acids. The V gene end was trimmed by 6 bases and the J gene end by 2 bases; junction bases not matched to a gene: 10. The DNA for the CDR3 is TGTGCCAGTAGGAATTCACAGGGGGCGGGAAACACCGGGGAGCTGTTTTTT. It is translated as CASRNSQGAGNTGELFF.

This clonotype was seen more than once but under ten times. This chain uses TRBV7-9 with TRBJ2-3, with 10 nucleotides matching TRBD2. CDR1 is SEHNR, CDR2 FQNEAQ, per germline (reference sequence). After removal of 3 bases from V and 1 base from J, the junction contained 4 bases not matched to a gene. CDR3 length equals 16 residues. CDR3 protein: CASSFVAGGRTDTQYF. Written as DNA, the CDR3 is TGTGCCAGCAGCTTCGTAGCGGGGGGCCGCACAGATACGCAGTATTTT.

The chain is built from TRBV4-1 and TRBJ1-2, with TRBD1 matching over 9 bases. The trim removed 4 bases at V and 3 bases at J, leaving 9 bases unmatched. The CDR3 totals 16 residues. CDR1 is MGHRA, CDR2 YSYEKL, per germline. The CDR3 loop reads CASSRDREGKYYGYTF. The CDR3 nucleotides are TGCGCCAGCAGCCGGGACAGGGAAGGGAAATACTATGGCTACACCTTC.

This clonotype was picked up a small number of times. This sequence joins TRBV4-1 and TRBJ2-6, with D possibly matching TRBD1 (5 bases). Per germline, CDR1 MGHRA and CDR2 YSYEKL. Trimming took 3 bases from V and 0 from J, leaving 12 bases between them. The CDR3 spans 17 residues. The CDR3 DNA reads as TGCGCCAGCAGCCAGGGGCAGTTCACCTCTGGGGCCAACGTCCTGACTTTC. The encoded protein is CASSQGQFTSGANVLTF.

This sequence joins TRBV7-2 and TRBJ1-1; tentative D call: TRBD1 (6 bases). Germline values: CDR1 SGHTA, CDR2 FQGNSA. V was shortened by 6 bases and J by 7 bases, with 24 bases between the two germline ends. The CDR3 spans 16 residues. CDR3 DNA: TGTGCCAGCAGACAAAGCCCTACAGGGCCGGGGGGTGAAGCTTTCTTT. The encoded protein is CASRQSPTGPGGEAFF.

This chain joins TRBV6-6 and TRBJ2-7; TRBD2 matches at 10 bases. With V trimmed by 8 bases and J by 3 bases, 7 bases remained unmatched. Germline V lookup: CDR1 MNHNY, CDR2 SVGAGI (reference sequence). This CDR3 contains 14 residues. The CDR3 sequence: CASVYSGGSYEQYF. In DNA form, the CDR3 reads TGTGCCAGCGTCTATAGCGGGGGGAGCTACGAGCAGTACTTC.

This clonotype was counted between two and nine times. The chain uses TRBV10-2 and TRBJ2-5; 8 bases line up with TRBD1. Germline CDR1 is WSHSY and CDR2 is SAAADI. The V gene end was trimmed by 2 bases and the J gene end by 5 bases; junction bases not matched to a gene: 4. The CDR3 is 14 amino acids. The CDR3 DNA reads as TGCGCCAGCAGTGAGCAGGGGGCGCGTGAGACCCAGTACTTC. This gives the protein CASSEQGARETQYF.

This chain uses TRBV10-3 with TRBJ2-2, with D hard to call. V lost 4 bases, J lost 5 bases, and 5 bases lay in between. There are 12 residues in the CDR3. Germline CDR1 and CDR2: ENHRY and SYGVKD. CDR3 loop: CAISVGTGELFF. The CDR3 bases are TGTGCCATCAGTGTAGGGACCGGGGAGCTGTTTTTT.

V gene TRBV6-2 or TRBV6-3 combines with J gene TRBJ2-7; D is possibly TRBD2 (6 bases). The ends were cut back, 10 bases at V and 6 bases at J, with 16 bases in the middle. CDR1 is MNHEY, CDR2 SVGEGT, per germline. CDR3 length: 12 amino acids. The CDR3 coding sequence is TGTGCCACCTTGGCAGGGAGGACCGAGCAGTACTTC. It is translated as CATLAGRTEQYF.

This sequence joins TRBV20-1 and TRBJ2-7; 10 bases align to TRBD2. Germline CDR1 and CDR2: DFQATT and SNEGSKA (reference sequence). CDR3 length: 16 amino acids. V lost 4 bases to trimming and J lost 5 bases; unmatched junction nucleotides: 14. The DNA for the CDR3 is TGCAGTGCTACTGACTGGCTAGCGGGGGCCCGGGACGAGCAGTACTTC. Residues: CSATDWLAGARDEQYF.

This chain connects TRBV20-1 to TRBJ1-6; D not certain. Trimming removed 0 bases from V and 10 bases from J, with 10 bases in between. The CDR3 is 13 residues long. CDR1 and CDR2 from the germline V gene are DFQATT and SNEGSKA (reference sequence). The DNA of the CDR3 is TGCAGTGCTAGAGATGTAAGGAACTCACCCCTCCACTTT. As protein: CSARDVRNSPLHF.

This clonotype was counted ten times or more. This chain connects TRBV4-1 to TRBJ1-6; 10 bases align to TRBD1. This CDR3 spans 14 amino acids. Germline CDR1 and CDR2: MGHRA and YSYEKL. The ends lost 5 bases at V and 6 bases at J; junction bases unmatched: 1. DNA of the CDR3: TGCGCCAGCAGCAGGACAGGGGGTAATTCACCCCTCCACTTT. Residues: CASSRTGGNSPLHF.

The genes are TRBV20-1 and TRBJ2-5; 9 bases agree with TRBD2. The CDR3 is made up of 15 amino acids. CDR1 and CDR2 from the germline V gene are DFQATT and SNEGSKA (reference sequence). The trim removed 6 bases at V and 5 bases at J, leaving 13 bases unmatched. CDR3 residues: CSAYSGTSSTETQYF. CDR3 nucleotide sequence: TGCAGTGCGTACTCAGGGACTAGCTCGACGGAGACCCAGTACTTC.

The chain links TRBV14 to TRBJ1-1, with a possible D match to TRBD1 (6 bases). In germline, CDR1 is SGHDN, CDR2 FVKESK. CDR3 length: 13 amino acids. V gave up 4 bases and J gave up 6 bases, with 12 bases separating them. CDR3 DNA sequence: TGTGCCAGCAGCCCCCGACAGGCTGCTGAAGCTTTCTTT. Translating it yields CASSPRQAAEAFF.

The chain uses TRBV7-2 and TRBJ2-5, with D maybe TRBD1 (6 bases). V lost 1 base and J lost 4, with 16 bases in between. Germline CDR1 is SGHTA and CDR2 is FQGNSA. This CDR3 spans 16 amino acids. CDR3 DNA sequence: TGTGCCAGCAGCTTAGGAGGGCAGGGGAAGGGAGAGACCCAGTACTTC. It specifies CASSLGGQGKGETQYF.

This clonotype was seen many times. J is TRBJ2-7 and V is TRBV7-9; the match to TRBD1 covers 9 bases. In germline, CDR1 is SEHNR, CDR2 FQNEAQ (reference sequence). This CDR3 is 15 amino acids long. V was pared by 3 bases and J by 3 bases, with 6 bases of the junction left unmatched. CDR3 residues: CASSLRQGDVYEQYF. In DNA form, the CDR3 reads TGTGCCAGCAGCTTGAGACAGGGGGATGTCTACGAGCAGTACTTC.